The clone carrying this T cell receptor beta chain has just one count. The record originates from a study of intratumoral heterogeneity in liver cancer. CDR1 and CDR2 from the germline V gene are GTSNPN and SVGIG (reference sequence). The CDR3 consists of 14 residues. Trimming at V came to 0 bases and at J to 5 bases, leaving 6 bases not matched to a gene. Samples came from areas without visible necrosis or hemorrhage. Clones were read by immunoSEQ multiplex PCR, and TCRdb kept only the in-frame ones, dropping some. The sample has about 20,000 clones, around 78% seen once. The V call is TRBV30, the J call TRBJ1-2, with TRBD1 identical over 7 bases. The TCR was taken from a woman in her seventies with hepatocellular carcinoma. The sequencing here drew on tumor-adjacent normal tissue, taken before any cancer treatment. The CDR3 sequence is CAWSVKGAGYGYTF. CDR3 DNA sequence: TGTGCCTGGAGTGTAAAGGGGGCAGGATATGGCTACACCTTC.